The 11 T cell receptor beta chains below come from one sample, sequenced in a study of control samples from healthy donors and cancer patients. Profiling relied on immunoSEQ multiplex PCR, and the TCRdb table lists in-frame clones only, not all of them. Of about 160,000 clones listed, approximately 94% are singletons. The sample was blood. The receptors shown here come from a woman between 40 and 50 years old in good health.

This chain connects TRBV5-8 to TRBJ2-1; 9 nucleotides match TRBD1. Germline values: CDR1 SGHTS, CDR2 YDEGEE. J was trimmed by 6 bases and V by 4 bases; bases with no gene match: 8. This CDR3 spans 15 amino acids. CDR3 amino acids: CASSHPPGQGNEQFF. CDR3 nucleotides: TGTGCCAGCAGCCACCCGCCGGGACAGGGCAATGAGCAGTTCTTC.

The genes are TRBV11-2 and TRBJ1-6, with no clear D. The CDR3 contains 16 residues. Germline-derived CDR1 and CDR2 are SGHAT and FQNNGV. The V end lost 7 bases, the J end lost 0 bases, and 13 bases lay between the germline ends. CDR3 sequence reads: CASNPLAGSYNSPLHF. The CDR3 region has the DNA TGTGCCAGCAACCCGTTGGCGGGCTCCTATAATTCACCCCTCCACTTT.

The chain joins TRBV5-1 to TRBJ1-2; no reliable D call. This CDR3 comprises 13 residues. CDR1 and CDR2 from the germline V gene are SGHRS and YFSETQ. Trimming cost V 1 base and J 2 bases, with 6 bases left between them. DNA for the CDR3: TGCGCCAGCAGCTTGCGAGGGAACTATGGCTACACCTTC. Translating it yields CASSLRGNYGYTF. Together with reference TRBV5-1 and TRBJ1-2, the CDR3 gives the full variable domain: KAGVTQTPRYLIKTRGQQVTLSCSPISGHRSVSWYQQTPGQGLQFLFEYFSETQRNKGNFPGRFSGRQFSNSRSEMNVSTLELGDSALYLCASSLRGNYGYTFGSGTRLTVV.

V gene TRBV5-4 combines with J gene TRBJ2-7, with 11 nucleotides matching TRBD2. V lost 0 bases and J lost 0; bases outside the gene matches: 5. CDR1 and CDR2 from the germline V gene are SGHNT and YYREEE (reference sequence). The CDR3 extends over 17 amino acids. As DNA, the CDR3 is TGTGCCAGCAGCTTGGGACTAGCGGGACGGCGCTCCTACGAGCAGTACTTC. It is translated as CASSLGLAGRRSYEQYF.

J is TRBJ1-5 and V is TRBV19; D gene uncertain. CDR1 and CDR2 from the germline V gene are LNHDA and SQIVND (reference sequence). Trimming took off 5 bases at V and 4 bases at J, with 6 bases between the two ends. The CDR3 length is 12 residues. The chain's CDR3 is CASSGLNQPQHF. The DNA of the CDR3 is TGTGCCAGTAGTGGCCTGAATCAGCCCCAGCATTTT.

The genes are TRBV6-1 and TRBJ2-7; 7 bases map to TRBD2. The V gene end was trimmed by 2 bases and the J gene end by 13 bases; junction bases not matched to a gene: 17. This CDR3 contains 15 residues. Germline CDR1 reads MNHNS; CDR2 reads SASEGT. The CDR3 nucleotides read TGTGCCAGCAGTGAACCCAGGCAGCCGACTAGCCTCGGATACTTC. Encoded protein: CASSEPRQPTSLGYF.

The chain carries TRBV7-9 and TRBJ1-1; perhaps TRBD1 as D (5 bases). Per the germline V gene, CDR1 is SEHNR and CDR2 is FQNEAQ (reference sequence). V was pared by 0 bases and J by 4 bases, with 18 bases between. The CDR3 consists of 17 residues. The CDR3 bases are TGTGCCAGCAGCTTAGCGTATGGGGCAGGTGGTCTCACTGAAGCTTTCTTT. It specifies CASSLAYGAGGLTEAFF.

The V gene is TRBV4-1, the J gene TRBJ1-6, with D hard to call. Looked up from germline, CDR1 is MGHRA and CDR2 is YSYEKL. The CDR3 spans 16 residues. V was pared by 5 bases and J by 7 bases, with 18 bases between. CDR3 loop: CASSIRTDSVNSPLHF. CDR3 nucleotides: TGCGCCAGCAGCATCCGGACGGACTCCGTGAATTCACCCCTCCACTTT.

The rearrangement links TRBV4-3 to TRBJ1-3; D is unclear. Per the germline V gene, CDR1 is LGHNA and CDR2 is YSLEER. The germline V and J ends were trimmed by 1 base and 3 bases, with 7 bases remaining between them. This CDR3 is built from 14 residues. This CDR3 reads CASSQGEDGNTIYF. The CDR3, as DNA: TGCGCCAGCAGCCAAGGGGAGGATGGAAACACCATATATTTT.

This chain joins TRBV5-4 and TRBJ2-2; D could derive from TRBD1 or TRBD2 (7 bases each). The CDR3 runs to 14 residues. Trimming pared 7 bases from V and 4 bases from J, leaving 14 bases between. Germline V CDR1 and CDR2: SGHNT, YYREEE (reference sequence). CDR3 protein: CASQGGGRTGELFF. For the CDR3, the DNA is TGTGCCAGCCAGGGGGGGGGCCGCACCGGGGAGCTGTTTTTT.

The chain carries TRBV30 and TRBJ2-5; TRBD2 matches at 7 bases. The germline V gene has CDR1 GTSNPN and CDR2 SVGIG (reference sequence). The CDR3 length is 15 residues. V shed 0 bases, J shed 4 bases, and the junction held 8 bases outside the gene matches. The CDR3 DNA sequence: TGTGCCTGGAGTGTAGGGCTAGCGGATCGAGAGACCCAGTACTTC. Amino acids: CAWSVGLADRETQYF.